This paragraph covers one T cell receptor beta chain sequence. It lacks a known antigen. Per-base qualities were not stored, and no clone one base away is much larger. At the junction V is shortened by 5 bases and J by 6 bases, with 19 bases in between. From cysteine to phenylalanine, the CDR3 is 15 amino acids long. Only the CDR3 region is kept as DNA, spanning 45 bases read in frame from base 1. CDR1 and CDR2 (LNHDA, SQIVND) derive from the germline V gene (reference sequence). The data originate from a study of OX40 agonist ivuxolimab in advanced cancers. About the investigation overall: Ivuxolimab, which targeted the costimulatory receptor OX40 (CD134), was an agonistic, fully human IgG2 monoclonal antibody. Intravenous ivuxolimab was administered to patients every 2 weeks at six dose levels: 0.01, 0.1, 0.3, 1.5, 3 and 10 mg/kg. Of the roughly 51 dose-escalation patients, hepatocellular carcinoma was present in around 20, melanoma in around 15, renal cell carcinoma in 9 and head and neck cancer in 9. In the dose-escalation cohort, nearly 85% of patients were male, and the mean age was approximately 60 years with a range of roughly 20 to 79. Patients were allowed to have had prior anti-PD-1, anti-PD-L1 or anti-CTLA-4 therapy, and 30% to 40% of the dose-escalation patients had previously received checkpoint inhibitors. Three dose-escalation patients achieved partial responses, one with hepatocellular carcinoma and two with cutaneous melanoma. The point of sequencing TCRbeta in the periphery was to test whether ivuxolimab changed TCR sequence diversity and drove clonal T-cell expansion. The paper reports the monotherapy dose-escalation portion (N of about 54 patients) of the phase I ivuxolimab trial. Results the study describes overall, beyond this receptor: At doses of 0.1 to 3.0 mg/kg, clonal expansion of both CD4+ and CD8+ blood T cells was observed from baseline to week 6. In the 0.1-3.0 mg/kg groups, partial responders were among the patients with the lowest normalized peripheral clonal expansion, particularly in CD8+ T cells. Which antigens the clonally expanded peripheral T cells were specific for was not determined. After ivuxolimab, CD8+ T cells had more expanded clones than CD4+ T cells on average. Low levels of normalized T-cell clonal expansion were also seen in some patients who did not respond.

For sequencing of the TCRbeta CDR3 region, genomic DNA was extracted from the sorted cells. TCRbeta CDR3 regions were sequenced using the immunoSEQ Assay. The source is immuneACCESS, and TCRdb retained only in-frame sequences with V and J called. Part of the clones is not carried over; for the studies checked, unresolved V genes explain less than half of this, and the remainder is unexplained. This sample is represented by over 40,000 clones; about 90% of them were singletons. The ten largest make up under 0.5% of the sample. The trial excluded patients who had a history of autoimmune disease or were on systemic immunosuppression. Peripheral blood for TCR sequencing was collected from all dose cohorts at baseline, on cycle 4 day 1, and on cycle 7 day 1. The samples were drawn from a first-in-human, open-label, multicenter phase I dose-escalation trial of ivuxolimab. The trial enrolled adults with locally advanced or metastatic head and neck squamous cell, hepatocellular, melanoma or renal cell carcinoma. Before TCR sequencing, CD4+ T cells and CD8+ T cells from peripheral blood were sorted into separate populations.

This receptor was obtained from an adult with an advanced solid tumor such as melanoma, head and neck, liver or kidney cancer. This specimen consisted of CD4+ or CD8+ T cells sorted from blood, obtained in a trial of the OX40 agonist ivuxolimab. In this chain, TRBV19 is recombined with TRBJ1-2, and the D gene may be TRBD1, 5 bases matching. The sequenced DNA is TGTGCCAGTAGTCCCGGGACCCTAAGATCGGATGGCTACACCTTC. It translates to CASSPGTLRSDGYTF.